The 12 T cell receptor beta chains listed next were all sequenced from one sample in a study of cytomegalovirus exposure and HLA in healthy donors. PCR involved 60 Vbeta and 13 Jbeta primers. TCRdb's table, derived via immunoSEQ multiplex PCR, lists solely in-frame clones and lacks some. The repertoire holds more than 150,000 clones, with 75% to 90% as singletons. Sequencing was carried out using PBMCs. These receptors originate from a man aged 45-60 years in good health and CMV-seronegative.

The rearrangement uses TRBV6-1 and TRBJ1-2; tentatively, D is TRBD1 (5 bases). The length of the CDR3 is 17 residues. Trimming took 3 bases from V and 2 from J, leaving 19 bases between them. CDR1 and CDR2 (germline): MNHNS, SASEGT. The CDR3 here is CASSETESTTTNYGYTF. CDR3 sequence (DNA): TGTGCCAGCAGTGAGACAGAGTCGACGACAACCAACTATGGCTACACCTTC.

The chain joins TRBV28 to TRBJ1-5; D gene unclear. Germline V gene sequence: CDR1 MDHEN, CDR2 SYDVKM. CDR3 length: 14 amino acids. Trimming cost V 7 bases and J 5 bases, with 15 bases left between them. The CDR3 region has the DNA TGTGCCAGCAAAATTTCCGTTAGAGATCAGCCCCAGCATTTT. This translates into CASKISVRDQPQHF.

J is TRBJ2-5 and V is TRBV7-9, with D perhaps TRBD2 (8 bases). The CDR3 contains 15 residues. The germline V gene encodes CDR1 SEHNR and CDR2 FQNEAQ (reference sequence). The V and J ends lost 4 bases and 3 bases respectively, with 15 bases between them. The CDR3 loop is CASSSGGLVKETQYF. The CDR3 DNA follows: TGTGCCAGCAGCTCAGGGGGACTAGTGAAAGAGACCCAGTACTTC.

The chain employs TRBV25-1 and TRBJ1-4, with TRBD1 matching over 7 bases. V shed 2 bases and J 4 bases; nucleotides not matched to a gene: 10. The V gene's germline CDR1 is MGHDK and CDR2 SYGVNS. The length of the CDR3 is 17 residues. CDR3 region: CASSEGGGGGGNEKLFF. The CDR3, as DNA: TGTGCCAGCAGTGAAGGAGGGGGCGGTGGGGGTAATGAAAAACTGTTTTTT.

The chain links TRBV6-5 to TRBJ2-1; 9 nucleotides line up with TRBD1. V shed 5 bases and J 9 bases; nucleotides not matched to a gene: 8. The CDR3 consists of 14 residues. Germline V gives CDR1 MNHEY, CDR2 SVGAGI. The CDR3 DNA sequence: TGTGCCAGCAGTACGGGACAGGGTCAGGGTGAGCAGTTCTTC. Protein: CASSTGQGQGEQFF.

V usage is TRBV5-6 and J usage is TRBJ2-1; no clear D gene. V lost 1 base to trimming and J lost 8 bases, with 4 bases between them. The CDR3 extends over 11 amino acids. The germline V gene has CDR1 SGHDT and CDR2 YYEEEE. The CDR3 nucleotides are TGTGCCAGCAGCTTGTCCTATGAGCAGTTCTTC. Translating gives CASSLSYEQFF.

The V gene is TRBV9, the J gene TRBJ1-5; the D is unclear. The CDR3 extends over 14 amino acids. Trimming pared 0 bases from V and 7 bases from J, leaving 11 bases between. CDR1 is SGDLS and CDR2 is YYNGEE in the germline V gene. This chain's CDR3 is CASSVGQVEQPQHF. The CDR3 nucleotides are TGTGCCAGCAGCGTAGGGCAGGTCGAGCAGCCCCAGCATTTT.

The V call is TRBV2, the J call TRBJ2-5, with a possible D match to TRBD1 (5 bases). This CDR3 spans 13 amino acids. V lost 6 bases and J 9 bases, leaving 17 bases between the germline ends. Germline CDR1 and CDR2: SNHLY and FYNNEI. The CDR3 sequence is CASRDTENRAQYF. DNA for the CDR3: TGTGCCAGCAGGGACACAGAAAATCGGGCCCAGTACTTC.

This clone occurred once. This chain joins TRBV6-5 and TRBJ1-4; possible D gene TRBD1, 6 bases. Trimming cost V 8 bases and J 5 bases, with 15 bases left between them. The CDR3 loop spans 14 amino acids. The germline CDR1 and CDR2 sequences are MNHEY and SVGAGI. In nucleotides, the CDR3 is TGTGCCAGCCGAGAAGGACAGATCAATGAAAAACTGTTTTTT. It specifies CASREGQINEKLFF.

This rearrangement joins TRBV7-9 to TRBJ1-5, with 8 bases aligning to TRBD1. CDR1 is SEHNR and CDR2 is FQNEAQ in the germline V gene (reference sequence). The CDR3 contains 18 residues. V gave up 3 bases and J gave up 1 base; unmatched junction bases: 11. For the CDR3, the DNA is TGTGCCAGCAGCTTTACCAGGGGGCGCGGACAGAGCAATCAGCCCCAGCATTTT. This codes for CASSFTRGRGQSNQPQHF.

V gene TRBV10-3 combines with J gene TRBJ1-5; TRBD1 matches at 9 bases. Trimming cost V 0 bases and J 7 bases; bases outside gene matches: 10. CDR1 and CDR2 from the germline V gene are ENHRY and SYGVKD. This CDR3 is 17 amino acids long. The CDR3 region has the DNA TGTGCCATCAGTGAGTCGGCTACAGGGGGCGATCGGCAGCCCCAGCATTTT. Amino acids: CAISESATGGDRQPQHF.

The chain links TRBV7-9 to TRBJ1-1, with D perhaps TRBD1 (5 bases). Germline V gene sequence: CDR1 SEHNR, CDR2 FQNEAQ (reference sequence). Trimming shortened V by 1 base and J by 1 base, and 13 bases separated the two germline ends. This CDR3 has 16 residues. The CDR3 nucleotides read TGTGCCAGCAGCTTAGGAACCGGGACTGCGAACACTGAAGCTTTCTTT. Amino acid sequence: CASSLGTGTANTEAFF.